This T cell receptor beta chain was profiled in a study of CXCR3-negative and CXCR3-positive naive CD8 T cells. Study-level background: The dataset comprises about 135 million TRB reads in total, with about 1.5 +/- 0.3 million reads per library. General study points: Comparably high diversity was seen in both naive subsets, and much lower diversity in memory CD8+ cells.

Concerning this clonotype itself: Its matching antigen is unknown.

The germline gives CDR1 MNHEY, CDR2 SVGAGI. This CDR3 contains 14 residues. The TRB cDNA libraries were prepared by 5' RACE with UMI labels. From the 5' RACE reads, TCRdb lists one entry per CDR3 protein and no DNA. The repertoire table contains some 130,000 distinct CDR3 sequences. The J gene is TRBJ1-2, the V gene TRBV6-5; TCRdb names TRBD1, which stays unverified in the absence of DNA. Sequenced input: naive CXCR3- CD8+ T cells from blood. Documented subset: CD45RO-CCR7+CD27+CD95- naive CD8+ T cells lacking CXCR3 (TNR3-). The receptor comes from a human donor in good health. Some clones in this sample may be carry-over from other donors' samples. This chain's CDR3 is CASSYLGGFYGYTF.